Listed below are T cell receptor beta chains from one sample, sequenced in a study of cytomegalovirus exposure and HLA in healthy donors. Using immunoSEQ multiplex PCR, the repertoire was profiled, and TCRdb retains in-frame clones only, with some absent. The table shows around 220,000 clones, with about three quarters occurring only once. Sequencing was performed on PBMCs. The receptor source for this set is a man younger than 30 in good health and CMV-seronegative. The CDR3 runs from the conserved cysteine through the conserved F or W. D genes are given only for firm matches. Clone size, where shown, is once, few, many, or a class for clones that have expanded.

j_call v_call clone_size d_call cdr3_nt cdr3_aa
TRBJ2-3 TRBV5-1 . . TGCGCCAGCAGCGTGGTCGGCACTACCTACACAGATACGCAGTATTTT CASSVVGTTYTDTQYF
TRBJ2-5 TRBV7-7 . . TGTGCTAGCAGGCCGGTCCAAGAGACCCAGTACTTC CASRPVQETQYF
TRBJ2-4 TRBV28 . TRBD1 TGTGCCAGCAGTTTAGATATCGGGACAGTTAAAAACATTCAGTACTTC CASSLDIGTVKNIQYF
TRBJ2-2 TRBV5-1 . TRBD2 TGCGCCAGCAGCTTTCCGGGACTAGCGGGAGAAAGGGAGCTGTTTTTT CASSFPGLAGERELFF
TRBJ2-7 TRBV13 . . TGTGCCAGCAGCTTACGCCTGAGGGCGGGACTCCACGAGCAGTACTTC CASSLRLRAGLHEQYF
TRBJ2-2 TRBV13 . TRBD2 TGTGCCAGCAGCTTCCTAACTAGCGGGAGGGCAACCGGGGAGCTGTTTTTT CASSFLTSGRATGELFF
TRBJ2-7 TRBV27 . TRBD1 TGTGCCAGCAGTTCCCTTGGGACAGGGGGTTTCTACGAGCAGTACTTC CASSSLGTGGFYEQYF
TRBJ1-1 TRBV12-5 . TRBD1 TGTGCTAGTGGCCAGGGACAGGGGCTAAGGACTGAAGCTTTCTTT CASGQGQGLRTEAFF
TRBJ1-5 TRBV23-1 once . TGCGCCAGCAGTCAAATGGGTTCAGGGTCGCGGAGCAATCAGCCCCAGCATTTT CASSQMGSGSRSNQPQHF
TRBJ2-3 TRBV7-2 . . TGTGCCAGCAGCATTGACTACCTAAGCACAGATACGCAGTATTTT CASSIDYLSTDTQYF
TRBJ1-2 TRBV7-2 . TRBD1 TGTGCCAGCAGCACGGACAGGATGAACTATGGCTACACCTTC CASSTDRMNYGYTF
TRBJ2-2 TRBV18 . TRBD1 TGTGCCAGCTCACCGCAACAGGGGATCAACACCGGGGAGCTGTTTTTT CASSPQQGINTGELFF
TRBJ1-1 TRBV7-3 once . TGTGCCAGCAGCTTAATAGGGGAGGACACTGAAGCTTTCTTT CASSLIGEDTEAFF
TRBJ2-7 TRBV15 few TRBD1 TGTGCCACCAGCAGAAGTCTCAGGGGGCGCGATAGCGAGCAGTACTTC CATSRSLRGRDSEQYF
TRBJ2-3 TRBV10-3 . TRBD2 TGTGCCATCAGTGATGGAACTAGCGGGAGGGTGACAGATACGCAGTATTTT CAISDGTSGRVTDTQYF
TRBJ2-3 TRBV7-8 . TRBD2 TGTGCCAGCAGCTTACTAGCGGCGAGCACAGATACGCAGTATTTT CASSLLAASTDTQYF
TRBJ2-1 TRBV7-3 . . TGTGCCAGCAGCTTATTCGGGGGTTACAATGAGCAGTTCTTC CASSLFGGYNEQFF
TRBJ1-1 TRBV28 . . TGTGTCTCCCGAAGGCGGGAGAACACTGAAGCTTTCTTT CVSRRRENTEAFF
TRBJ2-7 TRBV9 . . TGTGCCAGCAGCGTGTGGGACTCCCCCTGGGAGCAGTACTTC CASSVWDSPWEQYF
TRBJ2-3 TRBV29-1 . TRBD2 TGCAGCGCTGCAGCGAGCGGGGGCCCAGATACGCAGTATTTT CSAAASGGPDTQYF
TRBJ2-1 TRBV7-2 . . TGTGCCAGCAGCTTACAGGGTTTGGACAATGAGCAGTTCTTC CASSLQGLDNEQFF
TRBJ2-2 TRBV7-3 . . TGTGCCAGCAGCTTAAGCGGCAGTCACACCGGGGAGCTGTTTTTT CASSLSGSHTGELFF
TRBJ2-7 TRBV5-1 . . TGCGCCAGCAGCTTGGCATCCCAGGGAATAGGCTTCGAGCAGTACTTC CASSLASQGIGFEQYF
TRBJ2-1 TRBV6-6 . TRBD2 TGTGCCAGCGGACTAGCGGGAGTCTTTAATGAGCAGTTCTTC CASGLAGVFNEQFF
TRBJ1-1 TRBV7-6 . . TGTGCCAGCAGCTCGACGGTTGGAGGCACTGAAGCTTTCTTT CASSSTVGGTEAFF
TRBJ2-5 TRBV5-4 . . TGTGCCAGCAGCTCCCGACAGGAAAAGACCCAGTACTTC CASSSRQEKTQYF
TRBJ2-7 TRBV9 . . TGTGCCAGCAGCGTGGAGGGAAACTCCTACGAGCAGTACTTC CASSVEGNSYEQYF
TRBJ2-2 TRBV2 . TRBD2 TGTGCCAGCGACCCTTGGACTAGCGGAACGACCGGGGAGCTGTTTTTT CASDPWTSGTTGELFF
TRBJ2-2 TRBV15 . TRBD2 TGTGCCACCAGCAGAGCACCGGGAGCGGGGACCGGGGAGCTGTTTTTT CATSRAPGAGTGELFF
TRBJ2-5 TRBV11-2 . TRBD2 TGTGCCAGCAGCCCTAGTTCTAGCGGGGAAGAGACCCAGTACTTC CASSPSSSGEETQYF
TRBJ2-1 TRBV4-3 . TRBD2 TGCGCCAGCAGCCATGAAGCGGGGGGGGCCTACAATGAGCAGTTCTTC CASSHEAGGAYNEQFF
TRBJ1-2 TRBV5-6 . TRBD1 TGTGCCAGCAGCACGGGACAGCTCTATGGCTACACCTTC CASSTGQLYGYTF
TRBJ2-7 TRBV27 . TRBD1 TGTGCCAGCAGTTTATTCCCATTGGACAGGGGGCAGTTACTCTACGAGCAGTACTTC CASSLFPLDRGQLLYEQYF
TRBJ1-5 TRBV7-6 . . TGTGCCAGCAGCAAAGGGGAATTCCAGCCCCAGCATTTT CASSKGEFQPQHF
TRBJ1-1 TRBV11-2 . TRBD1 TGTGCCAGCAGCGCAATTCAGGGGGCCTACACTGAAGCTTTCTTT CASSAIQGAYTEAFF
TRBJ1-1 TRBV6-5 once . TGTGCCAGCAGGCGAGGGAACACTGAAGCTTTCTTT CASRRGNTEAFF
TRBJ2-7 TRBV30 . . TGTGCCTGGGGTGCGATGGGCACTTCCTACGAGCAGTACTTC CAWGAMGTSYEQYF
TRBJ1-2 TRBV19 . TRBD1 TGTGCCAGTACCGGGACAGGGTTTTGGTATGGCTACACCTTC CASTGTGFWYGYTF
TRBJ1-1 TRBV5-6 . . TGTGCCAGCAGCTTCGGGATGAACACTGAAGCTTTCTTT CASSFGMNTEAFF
TRBJ2-7 TRBV7-2 . TRBD1 TGTGCCAGCAGCTTAGAAAGGGACAGGGTAACCTACGAGCAGTACTTC CASSLERDRVTYEQYF
TRBJ1-1 TRBV18 . . TGTGCCAGCTCCCTAGAAGATGAAGCTTTCTTT CASSLEDEAFF
TRBJ2-7 TRBV9 . TRBD1 TGTGCCAGCAGCGCCGGACAGGGGGCCTCGTACGAGCAGTACTTC CASSAGQGASYEQYF
TRBJ1-3 TRBV9 . . TGTGCCAGCAGCCCACACCGCCGACGGGTTGTTCTCTGGGACACCATATATTTT CASSPHRRRVVLWDTIYF
TRBJ2-7 TRBV6-5 . . TGTGCCAGCAGTTACTGGACAGCCGAAGGCGAGCAGTACTTC CASSYWTAEGEQYF
TRBJ1-3 TRBV19 . TRBD1 TGTGCCAGTAGAAGACAGGGAGGATGGCCCTCTGGAAACACCATATATTTT CASRRQGGWPSGNTIYF
TRBJ1-5 TRBV28 . TRBD1 TGCGCCAGCAGCCCAGGACAGGGAATAAATGGGCCCCAGCATTTT CASSPGQGINGPQHF
TRBJ1-6 TRBV5-6 few . TGTGCCAGCAGCTGGACAGAAGATAATTCACCCCTCCACTTT CASSWTEDNSPLHF
TRBJ2-7 TRBV6-1 . TRBD1 TGTGCCAGCAGTGCTGGTCAGGGGGATTTGTACGAGCAGTACTTC CASSAGQGDLYEQYF
TRBJ2-5 TRBV5-1 once . TGCGCCAGCAGCTTGGGGAATGTCGGGAACCAAGAGACCCAGTACTTC CASSLGNVGNQETQYF
TRBJ2-5 TRBV9 few TRBD2 TGTGCCAGCAGCGTGCGGAGCGGGAGGATATCAGAGACCCAGTACTTC CASSVRSGRISETQYF
TRBJ2-3 TRBV10-3 . . TGTGCCATCAGTGAGCAGGATAGCACAGATACGCAGTATTTT CAISEQDSTDTQYF
TRBJ2-2 TRBV7-3 . . TGTGCCAGCAGCTCCGGAGGATTTAACACCGGGGAGCTGTTTTTT CASSSGGFNTGELFF
TRBJ2-1 TRBV29-1 . . TGCAGCGTTGAAGTGTTCGGGAGCTCCTACAATGAGCAGTTCTTC CSVEVFGSSYNEQFF